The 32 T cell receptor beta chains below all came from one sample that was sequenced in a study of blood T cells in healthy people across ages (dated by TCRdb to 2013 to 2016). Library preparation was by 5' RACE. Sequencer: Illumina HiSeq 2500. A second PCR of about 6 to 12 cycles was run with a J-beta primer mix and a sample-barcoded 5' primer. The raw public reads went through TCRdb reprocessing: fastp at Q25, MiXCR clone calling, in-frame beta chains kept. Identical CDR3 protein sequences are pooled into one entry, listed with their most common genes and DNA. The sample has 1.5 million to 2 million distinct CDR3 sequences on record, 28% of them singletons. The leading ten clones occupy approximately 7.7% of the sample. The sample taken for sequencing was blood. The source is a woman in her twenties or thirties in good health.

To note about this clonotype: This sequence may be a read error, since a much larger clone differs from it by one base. The CDR3 nucleotides are TGCGCCAGCAGCCTAACGCAAAAAGGGACCCAGTACTTC. Translation: CASSLTQKGTQYF. The rearrangement joins TRBV4-1 to TRBJ2-7, with D unresolved. The end of the DNA fits TRBJ2-5 better, so the J call may be wrong. CDR1 is MGHRA and CDR2 is YSYEKL in the germline V gene. The CDR3 is 13 amino acids.

The CDR3 is CASSLGDRGGNGYTF. The CDR3 coding sequence is TGTGCCAGCAGCTTAGGCGACAGGGGAGGGAATGGCTACACCTTC. The chain recombines TRBV7-2 with TRBJ1-2; 8 bases map to TRBD1. Per germline, CDR1 SGHTA and CDR2 FQGNSA. V trimming: 1 base; J trimming: 6 bases; junction bases outside the gene matches: 7. The length of the CDR3 is 15 residues.

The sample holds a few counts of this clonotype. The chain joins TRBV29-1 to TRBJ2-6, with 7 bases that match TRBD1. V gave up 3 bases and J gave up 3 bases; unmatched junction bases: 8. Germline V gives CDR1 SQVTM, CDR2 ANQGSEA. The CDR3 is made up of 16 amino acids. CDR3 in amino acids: CSVEFQGVGGANVLTF. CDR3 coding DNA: TGCAGCGTTGAGTTCCAGGGGGTTGGTGGGGCCAACGTCCTGACTTTC.

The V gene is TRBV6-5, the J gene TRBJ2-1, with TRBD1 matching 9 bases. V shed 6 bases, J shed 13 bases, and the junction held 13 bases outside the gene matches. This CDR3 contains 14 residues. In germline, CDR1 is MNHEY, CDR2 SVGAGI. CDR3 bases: TGTGCCAGCAGCCTGGGACAGGGCTGGGAGACCCAGTTCTTC. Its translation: CASSLGQGWETQFF.

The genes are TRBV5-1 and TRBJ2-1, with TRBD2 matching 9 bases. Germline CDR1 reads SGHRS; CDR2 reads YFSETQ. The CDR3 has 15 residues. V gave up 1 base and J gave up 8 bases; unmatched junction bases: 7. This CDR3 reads CASSLRAGGLDEQFF. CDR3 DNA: TGCGCCAGCAGCTTGCGAGCGGGGGGACTCGATGAGCAGTTCTTC.

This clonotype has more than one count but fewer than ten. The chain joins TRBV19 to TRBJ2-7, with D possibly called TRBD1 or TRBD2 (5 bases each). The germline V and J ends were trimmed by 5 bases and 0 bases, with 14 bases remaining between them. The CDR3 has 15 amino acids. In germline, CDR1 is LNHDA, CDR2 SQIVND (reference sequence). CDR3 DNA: TGTGCCAGTAGTGTCCGGGACGGCCTCTCCTACGAGCAGTACTTC. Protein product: CASSVRDGLSYEQYF.

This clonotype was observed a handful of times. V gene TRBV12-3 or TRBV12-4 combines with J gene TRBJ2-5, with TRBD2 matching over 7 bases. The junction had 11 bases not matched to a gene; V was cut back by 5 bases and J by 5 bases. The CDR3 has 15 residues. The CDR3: CASSPTLAVLETQYF. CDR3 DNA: TGTGCCAGCAGTCCTACCCTAGCGGTTCTGGAGACCCAGTACTTC.

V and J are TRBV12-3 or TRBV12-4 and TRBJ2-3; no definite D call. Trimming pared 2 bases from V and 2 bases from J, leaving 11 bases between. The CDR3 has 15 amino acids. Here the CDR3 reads CASSLRQTDTDTQYF. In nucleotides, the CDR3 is TGTGCCAGCAGTTTAAGGCAGACCGACACAGATACGCAGTATTTT.

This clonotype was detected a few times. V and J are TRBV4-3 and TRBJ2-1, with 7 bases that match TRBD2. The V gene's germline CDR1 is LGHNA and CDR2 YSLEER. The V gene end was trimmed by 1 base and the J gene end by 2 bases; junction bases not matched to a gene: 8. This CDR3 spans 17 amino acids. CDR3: CASSQGPGGGPYNEQFF. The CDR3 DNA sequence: TGCGCCAGCAGCCAAGGTCCAGGCGGGGGACCCTACAATGAGCAGTTCTTC.

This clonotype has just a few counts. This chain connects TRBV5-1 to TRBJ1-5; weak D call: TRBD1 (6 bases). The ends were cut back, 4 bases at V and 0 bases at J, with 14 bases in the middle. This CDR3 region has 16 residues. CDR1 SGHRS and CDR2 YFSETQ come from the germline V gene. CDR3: CASSAAGQFSNQPQHF. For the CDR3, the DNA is TGCGCCAGCAGCGCCGCCGGACAGTTTAGCAATCAGCCCCAGCATTTT.

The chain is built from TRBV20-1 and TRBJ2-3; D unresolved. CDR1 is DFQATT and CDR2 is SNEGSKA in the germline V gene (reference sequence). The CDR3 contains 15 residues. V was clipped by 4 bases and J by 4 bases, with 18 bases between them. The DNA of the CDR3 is TGCAGTGCTAATCCCGGCCTCCGTGGGGCAGATACGCAGTATTTT. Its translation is CSANPGLRGADTQYF.

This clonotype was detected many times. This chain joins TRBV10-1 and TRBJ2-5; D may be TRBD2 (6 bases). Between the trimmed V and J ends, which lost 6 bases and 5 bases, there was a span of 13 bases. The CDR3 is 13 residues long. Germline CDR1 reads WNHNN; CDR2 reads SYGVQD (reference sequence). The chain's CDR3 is CASSGSDFETQYF. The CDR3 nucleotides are TGCGCCAGCAGCGGGAGCGATTTCGAGACCCAGTACTTC.

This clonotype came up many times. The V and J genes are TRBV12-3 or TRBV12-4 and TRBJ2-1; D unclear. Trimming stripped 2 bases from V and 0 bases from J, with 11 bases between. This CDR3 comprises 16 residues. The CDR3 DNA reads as TGTGCCAGCAGTTTATTCGCCACGAGCTCCTACAATGAGCAGTTCTTC. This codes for CASSLFATSSYNEQFF.

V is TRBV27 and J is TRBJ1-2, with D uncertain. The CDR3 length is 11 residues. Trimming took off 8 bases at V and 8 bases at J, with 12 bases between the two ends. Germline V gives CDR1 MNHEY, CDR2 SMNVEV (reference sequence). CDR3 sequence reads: CASGGSGGYTF. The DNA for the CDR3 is TGTGCCAGCGGCGGATCCGGGGGCTACACCTTC.

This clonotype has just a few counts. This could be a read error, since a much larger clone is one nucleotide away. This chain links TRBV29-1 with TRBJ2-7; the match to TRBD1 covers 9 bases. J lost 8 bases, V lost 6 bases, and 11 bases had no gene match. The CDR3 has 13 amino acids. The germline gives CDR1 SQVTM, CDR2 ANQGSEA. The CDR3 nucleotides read TGCAGCGTCGAACAGGGGGCGCGGTACAAGCAGTACTTC. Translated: CSVEQGARYKQYF.

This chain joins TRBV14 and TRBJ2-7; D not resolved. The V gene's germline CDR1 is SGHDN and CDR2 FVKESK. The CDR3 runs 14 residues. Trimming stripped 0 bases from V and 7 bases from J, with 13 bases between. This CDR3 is CASSQDSAYNEQYF. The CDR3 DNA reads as TGTGCCAGCAGCCAAGATTCTGCCTACAATGAGCAGTACTTC.

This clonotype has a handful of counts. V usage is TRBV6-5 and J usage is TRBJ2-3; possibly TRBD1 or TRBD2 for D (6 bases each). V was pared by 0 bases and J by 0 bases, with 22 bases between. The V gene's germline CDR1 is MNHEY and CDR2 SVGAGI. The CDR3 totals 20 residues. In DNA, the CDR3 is TGTGCCAGCAGTTACTCGGTGGGGGCGGGGTTAGGGGCTAGCACAGATACGCAGTATTTT. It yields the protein CASSYSVGAGLGASTDTQYF.

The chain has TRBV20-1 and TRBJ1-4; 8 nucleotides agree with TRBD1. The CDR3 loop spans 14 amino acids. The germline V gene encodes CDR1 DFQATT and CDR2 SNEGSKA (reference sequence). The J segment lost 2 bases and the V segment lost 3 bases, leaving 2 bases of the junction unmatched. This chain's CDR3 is CSARDRVTNEKLFF. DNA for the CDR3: TGCAGTGCTAGGGACAGGGTGACTAATGAAAAACTGTTTTTT.

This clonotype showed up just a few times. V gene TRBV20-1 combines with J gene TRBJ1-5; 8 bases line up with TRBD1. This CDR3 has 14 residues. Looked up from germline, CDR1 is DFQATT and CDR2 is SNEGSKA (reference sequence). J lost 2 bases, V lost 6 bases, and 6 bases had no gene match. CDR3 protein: CSADDRGGNQPQHF. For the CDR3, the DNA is TGCAGTGCCGACGACAGGGGCGGCAATCAGCCCCAGCATTTT.

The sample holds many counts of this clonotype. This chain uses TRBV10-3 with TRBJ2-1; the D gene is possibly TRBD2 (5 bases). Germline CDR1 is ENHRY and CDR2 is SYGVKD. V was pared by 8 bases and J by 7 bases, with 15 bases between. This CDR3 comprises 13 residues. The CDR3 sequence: CAISSGGFNEQFF. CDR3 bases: TGTGCCATCTCCAGCGGCGGCTTTAATGAGCAGTTCTTC.

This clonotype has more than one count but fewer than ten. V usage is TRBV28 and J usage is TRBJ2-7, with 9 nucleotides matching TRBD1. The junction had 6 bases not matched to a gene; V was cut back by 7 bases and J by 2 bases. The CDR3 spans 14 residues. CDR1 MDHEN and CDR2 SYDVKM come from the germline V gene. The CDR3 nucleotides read TGTGCCAGCAAAGATCACAGGGGGCCCTACGAGCAGTACTTC. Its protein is CASKDHRGPYEQYF.

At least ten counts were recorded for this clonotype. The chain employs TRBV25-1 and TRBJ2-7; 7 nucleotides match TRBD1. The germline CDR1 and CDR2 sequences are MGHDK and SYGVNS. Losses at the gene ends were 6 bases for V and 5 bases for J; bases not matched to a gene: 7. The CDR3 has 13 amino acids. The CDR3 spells CASRAQGLDEQYF. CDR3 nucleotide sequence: TGTGCCAGCAGGGCACAGGGGTTGGACGAGCAGTACTTC.

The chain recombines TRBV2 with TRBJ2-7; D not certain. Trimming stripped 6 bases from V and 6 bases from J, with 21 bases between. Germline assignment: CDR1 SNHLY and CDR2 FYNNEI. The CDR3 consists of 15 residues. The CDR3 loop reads CASRRKLSSGSEQYF. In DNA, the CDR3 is TGTGCCAGCAGAAGAAAATTATCCTCGGGTAGCGAGCAGTACTTC.

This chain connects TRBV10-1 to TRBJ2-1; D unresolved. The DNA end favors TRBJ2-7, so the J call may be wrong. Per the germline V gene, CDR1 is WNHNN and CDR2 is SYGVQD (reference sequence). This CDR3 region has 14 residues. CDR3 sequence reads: CASSTRTPYNEQYF. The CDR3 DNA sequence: TGCGCCAGCAGTACCAGAACCCCCTACAATGAGCAGTACTTC.

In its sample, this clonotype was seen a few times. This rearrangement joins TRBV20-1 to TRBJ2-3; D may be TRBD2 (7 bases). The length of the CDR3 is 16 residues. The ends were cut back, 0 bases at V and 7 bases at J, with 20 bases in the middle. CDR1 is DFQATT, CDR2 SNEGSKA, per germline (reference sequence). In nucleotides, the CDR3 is TGCAGTGCTAGAGAGGCCTGGGGGGGCCTGGAGAATACGCAGTATTTT. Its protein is CSAREAWGGLENTQYF.

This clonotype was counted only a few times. CDR3: CAWSEGGISYEQYF. CDR3 in DNA: TGTGCCTGGAGTGAGGGGGGTATTTCCTACGAGCAGTACTTC. The rearrangement links TRBV30 to TRBJ2-7, with D perhaps being TRBD1 or TRBD2 (6 bases each). The CDR3 totals 14 residues. The germline V and J ends were trimmed by 1 base and 1 base, with 11 bases remaining between them. From germline, CDR1 is GTSNPN and CDR2 SVGIG (reference sequence).

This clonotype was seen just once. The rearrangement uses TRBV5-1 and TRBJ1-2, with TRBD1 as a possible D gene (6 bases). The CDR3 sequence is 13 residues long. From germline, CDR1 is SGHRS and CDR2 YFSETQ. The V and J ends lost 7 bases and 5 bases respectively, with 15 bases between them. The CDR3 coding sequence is TGCGCCAGCGCCCAGGACAGAGGATATGGCTACACCTTC. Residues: CASAQDRGYGYTF.

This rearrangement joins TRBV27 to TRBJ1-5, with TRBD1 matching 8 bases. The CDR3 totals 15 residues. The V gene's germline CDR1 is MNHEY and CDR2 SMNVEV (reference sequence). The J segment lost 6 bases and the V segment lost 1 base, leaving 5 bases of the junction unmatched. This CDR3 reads CASSLFGQGGQPQHF. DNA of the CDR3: TGTGCCAGCAGTTTATTCGGACAGGGCGGTCAGCCCCAGCATTTT.

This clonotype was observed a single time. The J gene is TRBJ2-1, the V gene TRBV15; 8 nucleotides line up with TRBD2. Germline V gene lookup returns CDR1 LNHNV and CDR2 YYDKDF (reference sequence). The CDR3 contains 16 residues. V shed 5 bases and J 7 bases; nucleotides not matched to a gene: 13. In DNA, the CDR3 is TGTGCCACCAGCCGCCCGAGTGGACTAGCAGGGAATGAGCAGTTCTTC. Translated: CATSRPSGLAGNEQFF. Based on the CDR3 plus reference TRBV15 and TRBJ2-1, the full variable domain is DAMVIQNPRYQVTQFGKPVTLSCSQTLNHNVMYWYQQKSSQAPKLLFHYYDKDFNNEADTPDNFQSRRPNTSFCFLDIRSPGLGDTAMYLCATSRPSGLAGNEQFFGPGTRLTVL.

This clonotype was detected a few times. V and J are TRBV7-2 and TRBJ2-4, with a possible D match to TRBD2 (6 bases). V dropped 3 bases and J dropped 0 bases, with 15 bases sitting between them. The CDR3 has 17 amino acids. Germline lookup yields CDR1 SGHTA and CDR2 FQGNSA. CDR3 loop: CASSFLIDGGAKNIQYF. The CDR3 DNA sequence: TGTGCCAGCAGCTTTTTAATCGACGGGGGAGCCAAAAACATTCAGTACTTC.

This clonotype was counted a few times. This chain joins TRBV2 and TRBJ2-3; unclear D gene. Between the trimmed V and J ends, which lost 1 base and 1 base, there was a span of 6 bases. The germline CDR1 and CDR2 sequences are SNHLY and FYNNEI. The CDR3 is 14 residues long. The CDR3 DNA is TGTGCCAGCAGTGAAGAAAGGGGCACAGATACGCAGTATTTT. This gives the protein CASSEERGTDTQYF.

The CDR3 sequence is CASSRTLREEAHEQFF. The CDR3 region has the DNA TGTGCCAGCAGTCGCACGTTGCGGGAGGAGGCCCATGAGCAGTTCTTC. The chain has TRBV6-6 and TRBJ2-1, with 8 bases aligning to TRBD2. J was trimmed by 8 bases and V by 5 bases; bases with no gene match: 14. Germline-derived CDR1 and CDR2 are MNHNY and SVGAGI (reference sequence). CDR3 length: 16 residues.